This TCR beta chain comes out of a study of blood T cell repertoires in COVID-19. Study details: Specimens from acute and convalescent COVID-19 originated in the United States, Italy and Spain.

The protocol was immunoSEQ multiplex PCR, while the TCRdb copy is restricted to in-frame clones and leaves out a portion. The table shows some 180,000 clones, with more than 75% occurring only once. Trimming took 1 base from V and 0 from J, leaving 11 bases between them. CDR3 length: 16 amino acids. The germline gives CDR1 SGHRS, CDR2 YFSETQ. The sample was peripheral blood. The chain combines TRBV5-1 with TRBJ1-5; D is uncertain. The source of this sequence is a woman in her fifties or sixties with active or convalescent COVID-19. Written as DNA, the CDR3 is TGCGCCAGCAGCTTGTCGGGCGGGAATAGCAATCAGCCCCAGCATTTT. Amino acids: CASSLSGGNSNQPQHF.